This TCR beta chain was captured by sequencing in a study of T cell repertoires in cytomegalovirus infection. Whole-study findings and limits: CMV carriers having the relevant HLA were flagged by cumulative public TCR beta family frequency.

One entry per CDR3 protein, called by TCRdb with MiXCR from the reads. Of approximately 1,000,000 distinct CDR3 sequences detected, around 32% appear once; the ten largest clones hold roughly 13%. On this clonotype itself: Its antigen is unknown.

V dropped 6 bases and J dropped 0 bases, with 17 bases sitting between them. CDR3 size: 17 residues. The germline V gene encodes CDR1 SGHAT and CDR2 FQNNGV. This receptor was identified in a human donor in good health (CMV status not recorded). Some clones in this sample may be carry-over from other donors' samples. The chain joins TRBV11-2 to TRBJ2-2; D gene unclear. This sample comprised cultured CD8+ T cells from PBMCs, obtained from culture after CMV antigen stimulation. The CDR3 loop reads CASSPSPLVPNTGELFF. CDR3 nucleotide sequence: TGTGCCAGCAGTCCCTCGCCATTGGTGCCGAACACCGGGGAGCTGTTTTTT. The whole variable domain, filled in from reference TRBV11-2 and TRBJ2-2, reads EAGVAQSPRYKIIEKRQSVAFWCNPISGHATLYWYQQILGQGPKLLIQFQNNGVVDDSQLPKDRFSAERLKGVDSTLKIQPAKLEDSAVYLCASSPSPLVPNTGELFFGEGSRLTVL.